These 5 T cell receptor beta chains were all obtained from the same sample, sequenced in a study of T-cell reconstitution after alpha-beta-depleted transplantation in children. Construction of the TCRbeta library involved unique molecular identifiers. MiXCR, applied by TCRdb to the PCR reads, yields one record per CDR3 protein. The sample consists of a few hundred thousand distinct CDR3 sequences, roughly 27% of them appearing once. The source material was PBMCs, sampled before TCRalphabeta/CD19-depleted stem cell transplant. Receptors were obtained from a boy under two years old with Wiskott-Aldrich syndrome, due to receive a stem cell transplant.

The chain uses TRBV12-3 or TRBV12-4 and TRBJ2-6; the D is unclear. This CDR3 has 14 residues. Deletions cut 2 bases from V and 9 bases from J, with 11 bases between. CDR3 region: CASSLSEGNNVLTF. The CDR3 coding sequence is TGTGCCAGCAGTTTAAGTGAAGGGAACAACGTCCTGACTTTC.

The chain employs TRBV29-1 and TRBJ2-1; tentative D call: TRBD2 (6 bases). The CDR3 length is 13 residues. V was cut by 0 bases and J by 10 bases, with 13 bases left in between. Germline V gene sequence: CDR1 SQVTM, CDR2 ANQGSEA. The chain's CDR3 is CSVEDRRLAEQFF. CDR3 coding DNA: TGCAGCGTTGAAGATCGTCGGCTAGCGGAGCAGTTCTTC.

This clonotype was counted a few times. The genes are TRBV12-3 or TRBV12-4 and TRBJ2-5; a possible D gene is TRBD1 (5 bases). This CDR3 has 17 residues. Trimming removed 6 bases at V and 2 bases at J, with 22 bases between. The CDR3 DNA sequence: TGTGCCAGCAGCCCCTTCTCCCAGTGGGGCTCTCAAGAGACCCAGTACTTC. Its protein is CASSPFSQWGSQETQYF.

The genes are TRBV5-1 and TRBJ2-2; the D gene is possibly TRBD2 (6 bases). V lost 1 base and J lost 1, with 11 bases in between. CDR1 is SGHRS and CDR2 is YFSETQ in the germline V gene. This CDR3 spans 16 amino acids. Here the CDR3 DNA reads TGCGCCAGCAGCTTGTTCGGCGGGGTGAACACCGGGGAGCTGTTTTTT. Its protein product is CASSLFGGVNTGELFF.

The chain carries TRBV6-1 and TRBJ2-3; D perhaps matches TRBD2 (5 bases). The length of the CDR3 is 15 residues. V lost 4 bases to trimming and J lost 0 bases, with 11 bases between them. The germline V gene has CDR1 MNHNS and CDR2 SASEGT. The CDR3 loop reads CASSVLSGSTDTQYF. The CDR3 coding sequence is TGTGCCAGCAGTGTGTTATCGGGAAGCACAGATACGCAGTATTTT.